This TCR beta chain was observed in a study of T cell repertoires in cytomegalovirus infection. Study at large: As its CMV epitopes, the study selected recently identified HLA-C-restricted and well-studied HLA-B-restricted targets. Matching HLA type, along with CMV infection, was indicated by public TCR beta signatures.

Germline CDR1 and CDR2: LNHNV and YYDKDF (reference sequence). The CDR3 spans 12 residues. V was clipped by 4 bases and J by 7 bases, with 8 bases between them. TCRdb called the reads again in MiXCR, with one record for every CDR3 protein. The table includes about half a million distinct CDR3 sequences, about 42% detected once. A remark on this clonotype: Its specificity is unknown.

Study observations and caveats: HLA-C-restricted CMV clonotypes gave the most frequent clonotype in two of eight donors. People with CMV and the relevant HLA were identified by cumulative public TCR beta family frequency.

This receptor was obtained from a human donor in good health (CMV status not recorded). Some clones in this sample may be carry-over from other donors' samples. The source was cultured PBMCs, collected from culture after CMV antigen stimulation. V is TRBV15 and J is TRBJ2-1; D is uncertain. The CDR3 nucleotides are TGTGCCACCAGCATAGTCGGAAATGAGCAGTTCTTC. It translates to CATSIVGNEQFF.